This T cell receptor beta chain stems from a study of T-cell reconstitution after alpha-beta-depleted transplantation in children. General study results and limits: Several hundred expanded graft clones reportedly were the source of alpha-beta T cells about two months after transplant. T-cell counts and diversity at one year post-transplant came mainly from newly produced T cells. At day 60, the high TCRbeta diversity found in some patients originated from recipient T cells and thymic progenitors that had survived.

Researchers prepared the TCRbeta library using unique molecular identifiers, the study reports. TCRdb reprocessed the PCR reads with MiXCR, giving one entry per CDR3 protein. The data hold about 110,000 distinct CDR3 sequences, with 9% to 12% observed a single time. In its sample, this clonotype was seen a few times. The antigen is not known. The ends were cut back, 1 base at V and 5 bases at J, with 8 bases in the middle. Germline V gene lookup returns CDR1 SEHNR and CDR2 FQNEAQ (reference sequence). This CDR3 is built from 13 residues. The sample was PBMCs, taken before TCRalphabeta/CD19-depleted stem cell transplant. This TCR came from a boy younger than 10 with acute lymphoblastic leukemia, due to receive a stem cell transplant. The rearrangement joins TRBV7-9 to TRBJ1-2; D uncertain. For the CDR3, the DNA is TGTGCCAGCAGCTTAGGAGCAGATTATGGCTACACCTTC. Translated: CASSLGADYGYTF.